The text below deals with one T cell receptor beta chain. Its antigen is unidentified. Method: immunoSEQ multiplex PCR; TCRdb's copy keeps in-frame clones and lacks some. The sample shows 150,000 or so clones, 89% of them seen only once. The sample comes from a study of T cell responses to AZD1222 COVID-19 vaccine. Findings and limits, study-wide: Just a handful of people given AZD1222 tested seropositive at baseline. Only after the peak T cell response were repertoires sampled.

This CDR3 spans 16 amino acids. Germline CDR1 reads SGDLS; CDR2 reads YYNGEE. V dropped 3 bases and J dropped 2 bases, with 15 bases sitting between them. The clonotype originates from an adult in good health. The sample was peripheral blood, taken on day 0 of AZD1222 vaccination. The chain recombines TRBV9 with TRBJ1-3; possible D gene TRBD1, 5 bases. The CDR3: CASSASGRGPGNTIYF. The CDR3 DNA reads as TGTGCCAGCAGCGCATCGGGACGAGGGCCTGGAAACACCATATATTTT.